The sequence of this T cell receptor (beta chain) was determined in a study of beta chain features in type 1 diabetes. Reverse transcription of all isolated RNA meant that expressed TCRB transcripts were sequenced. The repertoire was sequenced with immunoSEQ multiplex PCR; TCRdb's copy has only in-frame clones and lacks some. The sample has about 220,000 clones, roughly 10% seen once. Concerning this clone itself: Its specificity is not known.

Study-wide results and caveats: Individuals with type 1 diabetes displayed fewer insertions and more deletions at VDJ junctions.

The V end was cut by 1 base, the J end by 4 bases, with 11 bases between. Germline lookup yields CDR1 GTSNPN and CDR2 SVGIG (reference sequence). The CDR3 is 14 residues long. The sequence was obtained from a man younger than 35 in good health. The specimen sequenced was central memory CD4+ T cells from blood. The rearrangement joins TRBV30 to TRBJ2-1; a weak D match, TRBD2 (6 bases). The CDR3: CAWSGGIGYNEQFF. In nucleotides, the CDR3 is TGTGCCTGGAGTGGCGGGATTGGGTACAATGAGCAGTTCTTC.